A single sample gave rise to the 31 T cell receptor beta chains below, sequenced in a study of blood T cell repertoires in COVID-19. Clones were sequenced by immunoSEQ multiplex PCR, and TCRdb holds only the in-frame ones, with some missing. Here the sample spans about 140,000 clones, 80% being singletons. The sample was peripheral blood. The receptors were sampled from a woman in her forties or fifties with acute or convalescent COVID-19.

The rearrangement links TRBV7-6 to TRBJ1-5, with 7 positions matching TRBD1. Germline CDR1 reads SGHVS; CDR2 reads FNYEAQ. The CDR3 contains 18 residues. Losses at the gene ends were 5 bases for V and 4 bases for J; bases not matched to a gene: 17. CDR3 in amino acids: CASSPIASDREPNQPQHF. The CDR3, as DNA: TGTGCCAGCAGCCCTATCGCCTCCGACAGGGAACCAAATCAGCCCCAGCATTTT.

The V gene is TRBV11-3, the J gene TRBJ2-3; D call uncertain. Germline V gene lookup returns CDR1 SGHNT and CDR2 YENEEA. V was shortened by 1 base and J by 1 base, with 3 bases between the two germline ends. The CDR3 runs to 13 residues. The CDR3: CASSLAGTDTQYF. In DNA, the CDR3 is TGTGCCAGCAGCTTAGCCGGCACAGATACGCAGTATTTT.

This clone was seen a handful of times. This chain connects TRBV19 to TRBJ2-3, with D perhaps matching TRBD2 (6 bases). The length of the CDR3 is 15 residues. Trimming removed 5 bases from V and 5 bases from J, with 17 bases in between. CDR1 LNHDA and CDR2 SQIVND come from the germline V gene (reference sequence). As DNA, the CDR3 is TGTGCCAGTAGTCCTACGGAGGGTGTTGAAGATACGCAGTATTTT. Translating it yields CASSPTEGVEDTQYF. The full variable domain, in which reference TRBV19 and TRBJ2-3 provide the parts outside the CDR3, is DGGITQSPKYLFRKEGQNVTLSCEQNLNHDAMYWYRQDPGQGLRLIYYSQIVNDFQKGDIAEGYSVSREKKESFPLTVTSAQKNPTAFYLCASSPTEGVEDTQYFGPGTRLTVL.

The genes are TRBV5-1 and TRBJ2-1; TRBD1 aligns across 7 bases. Germline V CDR1 and CDR2: SGHRS, YFSETQ. The CDR3 is 14 residues long. The V and J ends lost 4 bases and 0 bases, in that order; junction bases with no gene match: 1. CDR3 bases: TGCGCCAGCAGCCGGGACAGCTCCTACAATGAGCAGTTCTTC. This sequence encodes CASSRDSSYNEQFF.

This chain joins TRBV2 and TRBJ1-2; D is unclear. From germline, CDR1 is SNHLY and CDR2 FYNNEI. The CDR3 loop spans 12 amino acids. V shed 8 bases and J shed 10 bases, with 17 bases lying between them. The CDR3 bases are TGTGCCAGCGGGAAGGAGGAGCGAGTCTACACCTTC. It encodes CASGKEERVYTF.

The rearrangement links TRBV28 to TRBJ1-6; D unresolved. The CDR3 consists of 15 residues. The germline CDR1 and CDR2 sequences are MDHEN and SYDVKM. V lost 3 bases to trimming and J lost 0 bases, with 6 bases between them. This CDR3 reads CASSFVSSYNSPLHF. Here the CDR3 DNA reads TGTGCCAGCAGTTTTGTTAGCTCCTATAATTCACCCCTCCACTTT.

The rearrangement uses TRBV7-2 and TRBJ1-2; no clear D. CDR1 is SGHTA and CDR2 is FQGNSA in the germline V gene. The CDR3 sequence is 14 residues long. The V end lost 1 base, the J end lost 8 bases, and 14 bases lay between the germline ends. CDR3: CASSLDGGIRGYTF. CDR3 DNA sequence: TGTGCCAGCAGCTTAGACGGAGGGATTCGCGGCTACACCTTC.

The rearrangement links TRBV9 to TRBJ1-5; 9 nucleotides agree with TRBD1. From germline, CDR1 is SGDLS and CDR2 YYNGEE. The CDR3 spans 14 residues. Losses at the gene ends were 2 bases for V and 9 bases for J; bases not matched to a gene: 6. The CDR3 reads CASSVTGGAGPQHF. The CDR3, as DNA: TGTGCCAGCAGCGTCACAGGGGGCGCCGGGCCCCAGCATTTT.

V is TRBV9 and J is TRBJ2-1, with D perhaps matching TRBD2 (5 bases). The CDR3 has 15 residues. Per the germline V gene, CDR1 is SGDLS and CDR2 is YYNGEE. V was pared by 0 bases and J by 6 bases, with 13 bases between. The CDR3 loop reads CASSVGTGSGNEQFF. In nucleotides, the CDR3 is TGTGCCAGCAGCGTAGGAACGGGGTCAGGCAATGAGCAGTTCTTC.

This chain joins TRBV6-4 and TRBJ1-1, with D hard to call. The germline V and J ends were trimmed by 7 bases and 3 bases, with 12 bases remaining between them. The CDR3 is 13 amino acids. Germline loops: CDR1 MRHNA, CDR2 SNTAGT. The CDR3 nucleotides are TGTGCCAGCAAAGAGAACCTGGACACTGAAGCTTTCTTT. The encoded protein is CASKENLDTEAFF.

The chain combines TRBV29-1 with TRBJ2-7; 7 positions match TRBD1. Germline-derived CDR1 and CDR2 are SQVTM and ANQGSEA. The CDR3 has 15 residues. V trimming: 7 bases; J trimming: 5 bases; junction bases outside the gene matches: 17. CDR3 sequence reads: CSGRDSRVSSDEQYF. For the CDR3, the DNA is TGCAGCGGCCGGGACAGCCGGGTTTCGAGCGACGAGCAGTACTTC.

V is TRBV6-1 and J is TRBJ2-3; 7 bases agree with TRBD2. The CDR3 sequence is 16 residues long. V shed 0 bases and J 6 bases; nucleotides not matched to a gene: 9. From germline, CDR1 is MNHNS and CDR2 SASEGT. CDR3: CASSEAGGGWADTQYF. CDR3 nucleotides: TGTGCCAGCAGTGAAGCTGGCGGGGGTTGGGCGGATACGCAGTATTTT.

The V and J genes are TRBV6-1 and TRBJ1-6; D perhaps matches TRBD1 (6 bases). The germline V and J ends were trimmed by 9 bases and 10 bases, with 13 bases remaining between them. Germline assignment: CDR1 MNHNS and CDR2 SASEGT. The CDR3 loop spans 12 amino acids. CDR3 DNA: TGTGCCAGTAATACAGGGACCTCACCCCTCCACTTT. Encoded protein: CASNTGTSPLHF.

The chain links TRBV9 to TRBJ2-3; TRBD2 might be the D (5 bases). V was clipped by 0 bases and J by 4 bases, with 6 bases between them. The CDR3 spans 13 residues. CDR1 is SGDLS, CDR2 YYNGEE, per germline. CDR3 protein: CASSVEDSDTQYF. The DNA for the CDR3 is TGTGCCAGCAGCGTAGAGGACTCAGATACGCAGTATTTT.

The chain employs TRBV19 and TRBJ1-5, with TRBD1 matching 8 bases. Trimming at V came to 2 bases and at J to 4 bases, leaving 7 bases not matched to a gene. Germline V gene data show CDR1 as LNHDA and CDR2 as SQIVND (reference sequence). The CDR3 contains 16 residues. This CDR3 reads CASSITGGGENQPQHF. For the CDR3, the DNA is TGTGCCAGTAGTATAACAGGGGGGGGCGAAAATCAGCCCCAGCATTTT.

This chain's CDR3 is CASSPHGPDNWNTIYF. The CDR3 bases are TGTGCCAGCAGTCCCCACGGGCCGGACAACTGGAACACCATATATTTT. V gene TRBV2 combines with J gene TRBJ1-3; D may be TRBD1 (5 bases). Germline V gene data show CDR1 as SNHLY and CDR2 as FYNNEI. This CDR3 spans 16 amino acids. The ends were cut back, 5 bases at V and 7 bases at J, with 21 bases in the middle.

This clone showed up just a few times. This chain uses TRBV12-5 with TRBJ1-1, with TRBD1 as a possible D gene (6 bases). V lost 5 bases to trimming and J lost 5 bases, with 21 bases between them. The CDR3 consists of 16 residues. Germline lookup yields CDR1 LGHNT and CDR2 FRNRAP. The CDR3: CASGPTQGRRGTEAFF. Here the CDR3 DNA reads TGTGCTAGTGGTCCGACCCAGGGGCGAAGGGGAACTGAAGCTTTCTTT.

The chain combines TRBV9 with TRBJ2-7; TRBD2 matches at 7 bases. The J segment lost 7 bases and the V segment lost 3 bases, leaving 13 bases of the junction unmatched. The germline gives CDR1 SGDLS, CDR2 YYNGEE. This CDR3 is 15 amino acids long. The DNA of the CDR3 is TGTGCCAGCAGCGAGTTCGGGACTATTAAGGAGGAGCAGTACTTC. Translation: CASSEFGTIKEEQYF. Full variable domain (missing parts from reference TRBV9 and TRBJ2-7): DSGVTQTPKHLITATGQRVTLRCSPRSGDLSVYWYQQSLDQGLQFLIQYYNGEERAKGNILERFSAQQFPDLHSELNLSSLELGDSALYFCASSEFGTIKEEQYFGPGTRLTVT.

The chain joins TRBV6-2 or TRBV6-3 to TRBJ2-7; a weak D match, TRBD1 (6 bases). Germline V gene lookup returns CDR1 MNHEY and CDR2 SVGEGT. The V and J ends lost 4 bases and 7 bases respectively, with 17 bases between them. This CDR3 is built from 14 residues. In DNA form, the CDR3 reads TGTGCCAGCAGTTTGGAGGACAGTCCTTTTGAGCAGTACTTC. This sequence encodes CASSLEDSPFEQYF.

Here the CDR3 reads CASSLLPGDPSPLHF. The CDR3, as DNA: TGTGCCAGCAGCTTGTTGCCAGGGGACCCGTCACCCCTCCACTTT. V is TRBV5-6 and J is TRBJ1-6, with D possibly being TRBD1 (6 bases). Germline V gene data show CDR1 as SGHDT and CDR2 as YYEEEE. The CDR3 sequence is 15 residues long. Trimming left V 1 base short and J 10 bases short, with 15 bases between.

The chain joins TRBV25-1 to TRBJ2-7; tentative D call: TRBD1 (6 bases). The CDR3 consists of 14 residues. The V end lost 7 bases, the J end lost 0 bases, and 13 bases lay between the germline ends. Looked up from germline, CDR1 is MGHDK and CDR2 is SYGVNS. CDR3 sequence: CASTKTGTSYEQYF. Written as DNA, the CDR3 is TGTGCCAGCACTAAAACAGGGACCTCCTACGAGCAGTACTTC.

V and J are TRBV7-2 and TRBJ1-6, with 8 bases aligning to TRBD1. V lost 3 bases to trimming and J lost 13 bases; unmatched junction nucleotides: 11. Germline V gives CDR1 SGHTA, CDR2 FQGNSA. The CDR3 has 15 amino acids. DNA for the CDR3: TGTGCCAGCAGCTTGGGAGGGACAGGTGCTTTCCCCCTCCACTTT. It codes for CASSLGGTGAFPLHF.

This clone was recorded once. This rearrangement joins TRBV6-5 to TRBJ1-4, with 8 bases matching TRBD1. Looked up from germline, CDR1 is MNHEY and CDR2 is SVGAGI. V shed 6 bases, J shed 7 bases, and the junction held 7 bases outside the gene matches. The CDR3 runs 14 residues. CDR3 in amino acids: CASSSDRVSEKLFF. In DNA, the CDR3 is TGTGCCAGCAGCTCGGACAGGGTCAGTGAAAAACTGTTTTTT.

V and J are TRBV19 and TRBJ1-5; the match to TRBD1 covers 8 bases. Germline-derived CDR1 and CDR2 are LNHDA and SQIVND (reference sequence). The CDR3 length is 14 residues. Unmatched junction bases numbered 8, after V lost 9 bases and J lost 4 bases. The CDR3 here is CASLEQGANQPQHF. The CDR3 DNA follows: TGTGCCAGCCTGGAGCAGGGGGCAAATCAGCCCCAGCATTTT.

The chain carries TRBV2 and TRBJ2-7; D unresolved. Trimming shortened V by 5 bases and J by 2 bases, and 10 bases separated the two germline ends. The CDR3 totals 13 residues. Looked up from germline, CDR1 is SNHLY and CDR2 is FYNNEI. The CDR3 loop reads CASSLSFPYEQYF. The CDR3 nucleotides read TGTGCCAGCAGTCTCAGTTTCCCCTACGAGCAGTACTTC.

This rearrangement joins TRBV19 to TRBJ2-1; TRBD2 might be the D (6 bases). The germline CDR1 and CDR2 sequences are LNHDA and SQIVND (reference sequence). V lost 5 bases to trimming and J lost 2 bases, with 10 bases between them. The CDR3 is 14 residues long. The CDR3 DNA reads as TGTGCCAGTAGTGACGGGGGAACCTACAATGAGCAGTTCTTC. Protein sequence: CASSDGGTYNEQFF.

This chain uses TRBV6-2 or TRBV6-3 with TRBJ1-1, with 8 nucleotides matching TRBD1. The J segment lost 3 bases and the V segment lost 2 bases, leaving 17 bases of the junction unmatched. From germline, CDR1 is MNHEY and CDR2 SVGEGT. This CDR3 has 19 residues. Here the CDR3 reads CASSYILGQGMVYDTEAFF. CDR3 DNA sequence: TGTGCCAGCAGTTACATTCTCGGACAGGGTATGGTTTACGACACTGAAGCTTTCTTT.

The CDR3 is CASARGPRETQYF. The CDR3 region has the DNA TGTGCCAGCGCAAGGGGCCCAAGAGAGACCCAGTACTTC. The gene calls are TRBV2 and TRBJ2-5; D perhaps matches TRBD1 (5 bases). With 8 bases removed from V and 4 bases from J, the gap between germline ends came to 14 bases. The CDR3 runs 13 residues. In germline, CDR1 is SNHLY, CDR2 FYNNEI. Full variable domain (rest looked up from reference TRBV2 and TRBJ2-5): EPEVTQTPSHQVTQMGQEVILRCVPISNHLYFYWYRQILGQKVEFLVSFYNNEISEKSEIFDDQFSVERPDGSNFTLKIRSTKLEDSAMYFCASARGPRETQYFGPGTRLLVL.

J is TRBJ2-5 and V is TRBV7-7; possible D gene TRBD2, 7 bases. CDR1 SSHAT and CDR2 FNYEAQ come from the germline V gene (reference sequence). Trimming stripped 5 bases from V and 5 bases from J, with 12 bases between. The CDR3 is 13 residues long. The CDR3 DNA sequence: TGTGCCAGCAGCCCTGGGGGGGGCGAGACCCAGTACTTC. This codes for CASSPGGGETQYF.

This clone is a singleton in its sample. This rearrangement joins TRBV7-2 to TRBJ1-1; D may be TRBD1 (5 bases). V was cut by 3 bases and J by 3 bases, with 8 bases left in between. The CDR3 sequence is 13 residues long. In germline, CDR1 is SGHTA, CDR2 FQGNSA. The CDR3 protein is CASSFSGDTEAFF. The CDR3 nucleotides are TGTGCCAGCAGCTTTTCGGGGGACACTGAAGCTTTCTTT.

At least ten counts were recorded for this clone. This rearrangement joins TRBV6-5 to TRBJ1-1; 8 positions match TRBD1. The V and J ends lost 6 bases and 1 base, in that order; junction bases with no gene match: 7. Germline-derived CDR1 and CDR2 are MNHEY and SVGAGI. The CDR3 contains 15 residues. The CDR3 reads CASSHPGQENTEAFF. Written as DNA, the CDR3 is TGTGCCAGCAGCCACCCGGGACAGGAGAACACTGAAGCTTTCTTT.